The 28 T cell receptor beta chains presented below share a single source sample, sequenced in a study of type 1 and type 2 diabetes patients. Genomic DNA was the PCR template. A primer set of 30 forward and 13 reverse primers amplified the CDR3. One entry per CDR3 protein results from TCRdb running MiXCR on the multiplex PCR reads. The table shows about 270,000 distinct CDR3 sequences, with approximately 45% occurring only once. Sequenced: peripheral blood mononuclear cells (PBMCs). These receptors originate from a man aged 18-30 years with type 2 diabetes.

This chain connects TRBV2 to TRBJ2-3; tentatively, D is TRBD1 (6 bases). The CDR3 spans 17 residues. Trimming stripped 5 bases from V and 0 bases from J, with 18 bases between. CDR1 SNHLY and CDR2 FYNNEI come from the germline V gene. The CDR3 loop reads CASSKLPDRKSTDTQYF. CDR3 sequence (DNA): TGTGCCAGCAGTAAATTGCCCGACAGGAAGAGCACAGATACGCAGTATTTT.

The chain recombines TRBV19 with TRBJ1-1; the D gene is possibly TRBD1 (6 bases). V was shortened by 5 bases and J by 10 bases, with 14 bases between the two germline ends. CDR3 length: 12 residues. CDR1 LNHDA and CDR2 SQIVND come from the germline V gene (reference sequence). The CDR3: CASSSAGARAFF. CDR3 in DNA: TGTGCCAGTAGTTCCGCGGGGGCGCGAGCTTTCTTT.

This rearrangement joins TRBV7-2 to TRBJ2-5; 7 nucleotides line up with TRBD2. The J call is doubtful: the DNA matches TRBJ2-1 better. The CDR3 covers 14 residues. Germline assignment: CDR1 SGHTA and CDR2 FQGNSA. CDR3 sequence reads: CASSFAGGSYEQFF. CDR3 nucleotides: TGTGCCAGCAGCTTCGCCGGGGGGAGCTACGAGCAGTTCTTC.

This clonotype was seen a handful of times. J is TRBJ1-6 and V is TRBV19, with a tentative D call TRBD1 (5 bases). The CDR3 extends over 16 amino acids. V gave up 5 bases and J gave up 14 bases, with 25 bases separating them. From germline, CDR1 is LNHDA and CDR2 SQIVND (reference sequence). CDR3 in DNA: TGTGCCAGTAGTTCCCTACGGGACGCATCATTTTACACCCTCCACTTT. Residues: CASSSLRDASFYTLHF.

This clonotype appeared a few times. V is TRBV24-1 and J is TRBJ1-2, with 9 bases matching TRBD1. The CDR3 runs to 14 residues. Trimming took 4 bases from V and 4 from J; bases not matched to a gene: 3. Germline V lookup: CDR1 KGHDR, CDR2 SFDVKD. The CDR3 spells CATSDPGQGYGYTF. CDR3 DNA sequence: TGTGCCACCAGTGACCCGGGACAGGGCTATGGCTACACCTTC.

This clonotype was counted a single time. V and J are TRBV19 and TRBJ2-7; D perhaps matches TRBD1 (6 bases). Trimming cost V 3 bases and J 1 base, with 10 bases left between them. This CDR3 is 14 amino acids long. The germline CDR1 and CDR2 sequences are LNHDA and SQIVND (reference sequence). In DNA form, the CDR3 reads TGTGCCAGTAGTATTCGACAGGATTCCTACGAGCAGTACTTC. Amino acids: CASSIRQDSYEQYF. Combining the CDR3 with reference TRBV19 and TRBJ2-7 gives the whole variable domain DGGITQSPKYLFRKEGQNVTLSCEQNLNHDAMYWYRQDPGQGLRLIYYSQIVNDFQKGDIAEGYSVSREKKESFPLTVTSAQKNPTAFYLCASSIRQDSYEQYFGPGTRLTVT.

V usage is TRBV12-3 or TRBV12-4 and J usage is TRBJ1-1, with unresolved D. Trimming cost V 5 bases and J 1 base, with 8 bases left between them. This CDR3 is built from 13 residues. The CDR3, as DNA: TGTGCCAGCAGTAAGACGGAGAACACTGAAGCTTTCTTT. This translates into CASSKTENTEAFF.

This clonotype came up a few times. V and J are TRBV19 and TRBJ2-3; the match to TRBD2 covers 12 bases. Germline CDR1 and CDR2: LNHDA and SQIVND (reference sequence). CDR3 length: 17 amino acids. V was pared by 4 bases and J by 2 bases, with 7 bases of the junction left unmatched. The CDR3 region is CASSTRTSGDLTDTQYF. CDR3 coding DNA: TGTGCCAGTAGTACGCGGACTAGCGGGGACCTCACAGATACGCAGTATTTT.

The rearrangement links TRBV3-1 to TRBJ2-1; 9 nucleotides line up with TRBD2. The CDR3 runs 16 residues. Germline V CDR1 and CDR2: LGHDT, YNNKEL (reference sequence). V was pared by 7 bases and J by 7 bases, with 14 bases of the junction left unmatched. The CDR3 loop reads CASTHGAAGGDNEQFF. The DNA for the CDR3 is TGTGCCAGCACCCACGGAGCAGCGGGAGGTGATAATGAGCAGTTCTTC.

This clonotype was detected ten times or more. The chain carries TRBV5-1 and TRBJ1-4; D unclear. CDR1 is SGHRS, CDR2 YFSETQ, per germline. This CDR3 is built from 14 residues. The ends were cut back, 4 bases at V and 8 bases at J, with 15 bases in the middle. DNA for the CDR3: TGCGCCAGCAGCGTACGTGCGGGTGACGAAAAACTGTTTTTT. Translation: CASSVRAGDEKLFF. Supplemented by reference TRBV5-1 and TRBJ1-4, the full variable domain reads KAGVTQTPRYLIKTRGQQVTLSCSPISGHRSVSWYQQTPGQGLQFLFEYFSETQRNKGNFPGRFSGRQFSNSRSEMNVSTLELGDSALYLCASSVRAGDEKLFFGSGTQLSVL.

V and J are TRBV2 and TRBJ2-7; the match to TRBD2 covers 9 bases. Germline values: CDR1 SNHLY, CDR2 FYNNEI. The CDR3 sequence is 15 residues long. The V gene end was trimmed by 3 bases and the J gene end by 3 bases; junction bases not matched to a gene: 6. The CDR3 spells CASSDGVAGDYEQYF. CDR3 coding DNA: TGTGCCAGCAGTGACGGGGTAGCGGGGGACTACGAGCAGTACTTC.

This clonotype was observed a few times. The chain recombines TRBV30 with TRBJ2-7; D not certain. The germline V gene encodes CDR1 GTSNPN and CDR2 SVGIG (reference sequence). The CDR3 length is 11 residues. Trimming removed 0 bases from V and 6 bases from J, with 6 bases in between. The CDR3 protein is CAWSVRAEQYF. DNA of the CDR3: TGTGCCTGGAGTGTTAGAGCCGAGCAGTACTTC.

The CDR3 nucleotides read TGTGCCAGCAGCCAAGTGACCTTACGGACCCAGTACTTC. This codes for CASSQVTLRTQYF. The rearrangement joins TRBV7-9 to TRBJ2-7, with unresolved D. The J call is doubtful: the DNA matches TRBJ2-5 better. Germline V lookup: CDR1 SEHNR, CDR2 FQNEAQ (reference sequence). The CDR3 runs to 13 residues.

This clonotype was seen repeatedly, ten times or more. The rearrangement joins TRBV10-3 to TRBJ2-5; 7 bases map to TRBD2. The CDR3 is 12 residues long. Germline CDR1 and CDR2: ENHRY and SYGVKD. The V segment lost 6 bases and the J segment 3 bases; nucleotides outside the gene matches: 1. The DNA of the CDR3 is TGTGCCATCAGGGGGGGGGAAGAGACCCAGTACTTC. It yields the protein CAIRGGEETQYF.

The chain couples TRBV7-3 to TRBJ1-1; D is possibly TRBD1 (5 bases). Trimming removed 0 bases at V and 0 bases at J, with 14 bases between. CDR3 length: 17 amino acids. CDR1 is SGHTA and CDR2 is FQGTGA in the germline V gene. CDR3 protein: CASSLTSLGRMNTEAFF. Written as DNA, the CDR3 is TGTGCCAGCAGCTTAACATCACTGGGGCGCATGAACACTGAAGCTTTCTTT.

This chain joins TRBV27 and TRBJ2-6; no clear D gene. Trimming took 2 bases from V and 4 from J, leaving 9 bases between them. Germline V gives CDR1 MNHEY, CDR2 SMNVEV (reference sequence). CDR3 length equals 15 residues. This chain's CDR3 is CASSLLSVGANVLTF. The CDR3 coding sequence is TGTGCCAGCAGTTTACTGTCGGTCGGGGCCAACGTCCTGACTTTC. Drawing the rest from reference TRBV27 and TRBJ2-6, the complete variable domain is EAQVTQNPRYLITVTGKKLTVTCSQNMNHEYMSWYRQDPGLGLRQIYYSMNVEVTDKGDVPEGYKVSRKEKRNFPLILESPSPNQTSLYFCASSLLSVGANVLTFGAGSRLTVL.

The gene calls are TRBV28 and TRBJ2-5, with no clear D. The J call may not be correct, given that the DNA end is closer to TRBJ2-1. Germline V lookup: CDR1 MDHEN, CDR2 SYDVKM. This CDR3 is 15 amino acids long. In DNA, the CDR3 is TGTGCCAGCAGCCCTCCCGCTACGTGGCACAATGAGCAGTTCTTC. It yields the protein CASSPPATWHNEQFF.

The chain employs TRBV20-1 and TRBJ1-4; D might be TRBD1 (6 bases). This CDR3 is 14 amino acids long. Germline-derived CDR1 and CDR2 are DFQATT and SNEGSKA (reference sequence). The V end lost 0 bases, the J end lost 8 bases, and 13 bases lay between the germline ends. The CDR3 sequence: CSARDPGGGEKLFF. The CDR3 region has the DNA TGCAGTGCTAGAGATCCGGGGGGCGGAGAAAAACTGTTTTTT.

The chain links TRBV2 to TRBJ2-1; D unresolved. The V and J ends lost 3 bases and 9 bases respectively, with 6 bases between them. Germline values: CDR1 SNHLY, CDR2 FYNNEI. This CDR3 has 11 amino acids. Written as DNA, the CDR3 is TGTGCCAGCAGTGATACCGGTGAGCAGTTCTTC. Amino acids: CASSDTGEQFF.

This rearrangement joins TRBV28 to TRBJ2-7; D might be TRBD1 or TRBD2, each matching 5 bases. Per the germline V gene, CDR1 is MDHEN and CDR2 is SYDVKM. The CDR3 extends over 13 amino acids. The ends were cut back, 5 bases at V and 3 bases at J, with 11 bases in the middle. CDR3 in DNA: TGTGCCAGCAGTCCAAGGGACGGCTACGAGCAGTACTTC. It translates to CASSPRDGYEQYF.

This sequence joins TRBV20-1 and TRBJ1-6; 7 nucleotides line up with TRBD1. This CDR3 comprises 14 residues. Germline trimming cut 5 bases from V and 6 bases from J; bases unmatched to any gene: 7. CDR1 is DFQATT and CDR2 is SNEGSKA in the germline V gene (reference sequence). The CDR3 spells CSAPPGDSNSPLHF. Here the CDR3 DNA reads TGCAGTGCTCCCCCAGGGGACAGTAATTCACCCCTCCACTTT.

The genes are TRBV12-3 or TRBV12-4 and TRBJ2-4; the match to TRBD2 covers 13 bases. The J call is in doubt because the DNA end fits TRBJ2-5 better. CDR3 length: 17 amino acids. This chain's CDR3 is CASSWGLAGRLDETQYF. The CDR3 bases are TGTGCCAGCAGTTGGGGACTAGCGGGAAGGTTAGATGAGACCCAGTACTTC.

The CDR3 loop is CALYQGPSTYEQYF. CDR3 coding DNA: TGTGCGCTTTATCAGGGGCCTAGCACCTACGAGCAGTACTTC. The rearrangement joins TRBV30 to TRBJ2-7; perhaps TRBD1 as D (6 bases). The CDR3 loop spans 14 amino acids. Germline CDR1 GTSNPN, CDR2 SVGIG (reference sequence).

The table lists this clonotype with a few counts. This chain uses TRBV25-1 with TRBJ1-6; 10 positions agree with TRBD1. Germline-derived CDR1 and CDR2 are MGHDK and SYGVNS. V shed 3 bases and J 9 bases; nucleotides not matched to a gene: 8. The CDR3 runs 16 residues. CDR3 sequence reads: CASSEGSGTGASPLHF. In DNA form, the CDR3 reads TGTGCCAGCAGTGAGGGATCCGGGACAGGGGCTTCACCCCTCCACTTT. The entire variable domain, with the rest obtained from reference TRBV25-1 and TRBJ1-6, is as follows: EADIYQTPRYLVIGTGKKITLECSQTMGHDKMYWYQQDPGMELHLIHYSYGVNSTEKGDLSSESTVSRIRTEHFPLTLESARPSHTSQYLCASSEGSGTGASPLHFGNGTRLTVT.

This clonotype came up many times. This chain joins TRBV12-3 or TRBV12-4 and TRBJ2-3; D not certain. Trimming took 6 bases from V and 6 from J, leaving 16 bases between them. The CDR3 runs to 14 residues. The CDR3 DNA reads TGTGCCAGCAGCCTGCTAGATCTTATGGATACGCAGTATTTT. This sequence encodes CASSLLDLMDTQYF.

The chain recombines TRBV2 with TRBJ2-7, with D possibly being TRBD1 or TRBD2 (7 bases each). Germline V lookup: CDR1 SNHLY, CDR2 FYNNEI. V was shortened by 7 bases and J by 5 bases, with 15 bases between the two germline ends. The CDR3 contains 13 residues. CDR3 sequence reads: CASKGEGADEQYF. CDR3 DNA: TGTGCCAGCAAGGGGGAGGGGGCGGACGAGCAGTACTTC.

The chain links TRBV7-2 to TRBJ1-2, with 9 bases fitting TRBD1. Unmatched junction bases numbered 4, after V lost 4 bases and J lost 4 bases. The CDR3 has 14 residues. CDR1 and CDR2 (germline): SGHTA, FQGNSA. CDR3 amino acids: CASSSGQGSYGYTF. CDR3 coding DNA: TGTGCCAGCAGCTCGGGACAGGGCAGCTATGGCTACACCTTC.

The chain combines TRBV7-3 with TRBJ2-7; 13 positions match TRBD2. In germline, CDR1 is SGHTA, CDR2 FQGTGA. CDR3 length: 17 residues. After removal of 0 bases from V and 6 bases from J, the junction contained 8 bases not matched to a gene. CDR3 residues: CASSLTGLAGKTGEQYF. The CDR3 nucleotides are TGTGCCAGCAGCTTAACGGGACTAGCGGGGAAAACGGGCGAGCAGTACTTC.